The clone carrying this TCR beta chain was detected only a few times. The data were taken from a study of T-cell reconstitution after alpha-beta-depleted transplantation in children. The authors prepared the TCRbeta library with unique molecular identifiers. TCRdb re-called the PCR reads with MiXCR, one entry per CDR3 protein. Of roughly 500,000 distinct CDR3 sequences in the sample, around a third were seen once. The CDR3 consists of 15 residues. V shed 5 bases and J 4 bases; nucleotides not matched to a gene: 10. Germline CDR1 and CDR2: PRHDT and FYEKMQ (reference sequence). The specimen was PBMCs from the stem cell graft donor, collected from the stem cell graft. V gene TRBV13 combines with J gene TRBJ1-1, with 7 nucleotides matching TRBD1. This TCR derives from a human donor who donated a stem cell graft to a child with aplastic anemia. The DNA for the CDR3 is TGTGCCAGCAGCCAGCAGGGGGGCTGGGGCACTGAAGCTTTCTTT. Translating gives CASSQQGGWGTEAFF.